This TCR beta chain stems from a study of regulatory T cells in long-lasting Graves disease. The CDR3 has 15 residues. From germline, CDR1 is SGHVS and CDR2 FNYEAQ. Germline trimming cut 4 bases from V and 3 bases from J; bases unmatched to any gene: 8. This clonotype was observed many times. Described time point: persistent/refractory GD, antithyroid drugs over 5 years with positive TRAb. Researchers made the TCR library from RNA that was extracted from PBMCs. iRepertoire HTBI primers and Arm-PCR of CDR3 regions built TCR beta libraries. TCRdb fed the multiplex PCR reads into MiXCR, producing one record per CDR3 protein. The table records some 470,000 distinct CDR3 sequences, 20% to 25% of them present only once.

The V and J genes are TRBV7-6 and TRBJ1-1; 7 nucleotides align to TRBD1. The sequence was collected from a female donor with Graves disease. The sample was peripheral blood mononuclear cells (PBMCs), taken when the disease was refractory, from a patient treated with antithyroid drugs. CDR3: CASSSGKGAYTEAFF. The CDR3 coding sequence is TGTGCCAGCAGCTCCGGCAAGGGGGCGTACACTGAAGCTTTCTTT.